One T cell receptor beta chain is described in this entry. What it recognizes is unknown. Axillary draining lymph nodes of breast cancer patients supplied the node samples. This sample is drawn from a study of breast tumors, draining lymph nodes, adjacent tissues. Study-level points and caveats: Compared with lymph nodes, tumors were less diverse; compared with nontumor tissue, more. Findings are consistent with lymph node origin and intratumoral expansion of most tumor T cells. That most tumor T cells come from lymph nodes remained unproven.

The V gene lost 8 bases and the J gene lost 2 bases, with 16 bases spanning the gap. This CDR3 has 14 residues. Germline V gene lookup returns CDR1 SQVTM and CDR2 ANQGSEA. TCRdb reanalysed the multiplex PCR reads using MiXCR and keeps one entry per CDR3 protein. Here the sample spans 150,000 to 200,000 distinct CDR3 sequences, approximately 30% being singletons. This receptor was taken from a female donor with breast cancer. Some clones in this sample may be carry-over from other donors' samples. This rearrangement joins TRBV29-1 to TRBJ2-1; unclear D gene. Material for sequencing was axillary lymph node tissue. CDR3 residues: CSQGKESTYNEQFF. CDR3 sequence (DNA): TGCAGCCAAGGGAAAGAGAGTACCTACAATGAGCAGTTCTTC.